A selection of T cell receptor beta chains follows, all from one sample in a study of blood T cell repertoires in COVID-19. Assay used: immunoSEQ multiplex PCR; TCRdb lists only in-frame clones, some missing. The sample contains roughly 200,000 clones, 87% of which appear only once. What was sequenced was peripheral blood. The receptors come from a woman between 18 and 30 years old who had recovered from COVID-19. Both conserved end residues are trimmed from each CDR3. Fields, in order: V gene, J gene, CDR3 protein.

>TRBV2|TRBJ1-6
ASSKATANNSPLH
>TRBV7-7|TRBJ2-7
ASSSPLCLEQY
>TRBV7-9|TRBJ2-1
ASSPKYSGRAINEQF
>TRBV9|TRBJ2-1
ASSATDGYNEQF
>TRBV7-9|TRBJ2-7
ASSLTGTGFYEQY
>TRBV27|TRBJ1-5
ASSFGSGQPQH
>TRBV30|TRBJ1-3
AWSPRGDRGLFGNTIY
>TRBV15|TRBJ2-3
ATSGRTSGSHTQY
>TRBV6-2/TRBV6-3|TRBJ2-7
ASRPWDRVPHEQY
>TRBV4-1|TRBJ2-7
ASSHRDRFYEQY
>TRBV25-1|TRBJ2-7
ASSTRTGNDEQY
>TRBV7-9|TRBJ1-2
ASSYGTGGAGVYGYT
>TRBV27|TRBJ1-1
ASSPTGGVGTEAF
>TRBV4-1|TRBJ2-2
ASSLAVLTGELF
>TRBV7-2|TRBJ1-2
ASPAGTGGFGYT
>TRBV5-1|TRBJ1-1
ASSPGQYTEAF
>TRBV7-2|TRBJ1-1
ASSLSGRGVTEAF
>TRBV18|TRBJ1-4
ASSPRTGATNEKLF
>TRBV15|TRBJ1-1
ATSRDIRESWAF
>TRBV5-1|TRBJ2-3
ASSFGESTDTQY
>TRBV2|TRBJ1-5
ASSVPGGTGGSGNQPQH
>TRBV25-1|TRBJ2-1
ASITGGDNEQF
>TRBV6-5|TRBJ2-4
ASNRQGAKNIQY
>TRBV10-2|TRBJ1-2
ASSESTENGYT